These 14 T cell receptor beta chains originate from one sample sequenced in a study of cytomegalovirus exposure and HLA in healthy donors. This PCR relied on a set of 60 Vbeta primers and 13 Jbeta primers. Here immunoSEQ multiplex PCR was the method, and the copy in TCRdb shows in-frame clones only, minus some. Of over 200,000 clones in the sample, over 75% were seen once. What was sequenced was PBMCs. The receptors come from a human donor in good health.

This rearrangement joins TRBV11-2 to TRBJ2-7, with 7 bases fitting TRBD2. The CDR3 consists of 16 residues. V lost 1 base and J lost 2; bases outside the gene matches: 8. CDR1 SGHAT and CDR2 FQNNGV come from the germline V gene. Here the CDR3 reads CASSLVNWRGTYEQYF. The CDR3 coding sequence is TGTGCCAGCAGCTTAGTAAACTGGCGGGGGACCTACGAGCAGTACTTC.

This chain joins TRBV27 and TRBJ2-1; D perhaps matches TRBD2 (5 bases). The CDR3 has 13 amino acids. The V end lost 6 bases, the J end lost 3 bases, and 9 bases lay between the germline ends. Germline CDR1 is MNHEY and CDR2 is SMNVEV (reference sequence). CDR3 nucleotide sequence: TGTGCCAGCAGCCTCGGGAACTACAATGAGCAGTTCTTC. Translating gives CASSLGNYNEQFF.

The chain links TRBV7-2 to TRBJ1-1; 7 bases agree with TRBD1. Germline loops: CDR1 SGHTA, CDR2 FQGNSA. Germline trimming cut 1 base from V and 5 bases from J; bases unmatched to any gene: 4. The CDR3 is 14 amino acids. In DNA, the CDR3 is TGTGCCAGCAGCTTAGGCCAGGGGGAGACTGAAGCTTTCTTT. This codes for CASSLGQGETEAFF.

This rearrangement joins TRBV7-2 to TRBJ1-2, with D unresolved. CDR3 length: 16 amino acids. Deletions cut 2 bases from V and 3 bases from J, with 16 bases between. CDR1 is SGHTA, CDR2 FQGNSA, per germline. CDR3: CASSLNTRVDYYGYTF. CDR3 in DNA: TGTGCCAGCAGCTTAAATACTCGGGTCGATTACTATGGCTACACCTTC.

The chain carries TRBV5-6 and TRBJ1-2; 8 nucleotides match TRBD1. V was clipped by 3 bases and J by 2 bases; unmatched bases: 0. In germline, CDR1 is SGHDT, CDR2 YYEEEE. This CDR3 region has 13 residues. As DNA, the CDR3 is TGTGCCAGCAGCTGGACAGGGAACTATGGCTACACCTTC. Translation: CASSWTGNYGYTF.

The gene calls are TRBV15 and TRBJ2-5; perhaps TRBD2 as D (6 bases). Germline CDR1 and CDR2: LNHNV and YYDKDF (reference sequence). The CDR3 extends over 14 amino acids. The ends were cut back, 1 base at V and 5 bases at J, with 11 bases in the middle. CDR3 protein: CATSRAESGETQYF. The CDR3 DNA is TGTGCCACCAGCAGAGCCGAGAGCGGGGAGACCCAGTACTTC. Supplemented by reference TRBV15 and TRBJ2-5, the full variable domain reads DAMVIQNPRYQVTQFGKPVTLSCSQTLNHNVMYWYQQKSSQAPKLLFHYYDKDFNNEADTPDNFQSRRPNTSFCFLDIRSPGLGDTAMYLCATSRAESGETQYFGPGTRLLVL.

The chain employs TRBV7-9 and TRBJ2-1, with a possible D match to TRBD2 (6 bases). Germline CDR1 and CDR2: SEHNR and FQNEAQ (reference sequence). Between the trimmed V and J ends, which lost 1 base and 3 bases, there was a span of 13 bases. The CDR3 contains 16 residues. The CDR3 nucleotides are TGTGCCAGCAGCTTAGGTCAGGGACTCAACTACAATGAGCAGTTCTTC. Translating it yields CASSLGQGLNYNEQFF.

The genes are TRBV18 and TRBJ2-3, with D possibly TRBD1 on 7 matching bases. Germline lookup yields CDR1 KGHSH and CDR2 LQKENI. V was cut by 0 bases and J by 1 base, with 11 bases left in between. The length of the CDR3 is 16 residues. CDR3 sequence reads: CASSPPARGGTDTQYF. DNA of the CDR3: TGTGCCAGCTCACCACCTGCCAGGGGGGGCACAGATACGCAGTATTTT. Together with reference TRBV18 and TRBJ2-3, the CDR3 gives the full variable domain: NAGVMQNPRHLVRRRGQEARLRCSPMKGHSHVYWYRQLPEEGLKFMVYLQKENIIDESGMPKERFSAEFPKEGPSILRIQQVVRGDSAAYFCASSPPARGGTDTQYFGPGTRLTVL.

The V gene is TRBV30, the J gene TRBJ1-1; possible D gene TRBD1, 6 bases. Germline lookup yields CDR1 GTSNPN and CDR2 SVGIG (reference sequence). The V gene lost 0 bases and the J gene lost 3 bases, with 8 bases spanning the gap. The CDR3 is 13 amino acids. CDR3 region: CAWSVQGYTEAFF. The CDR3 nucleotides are TGTGCCTGGAGTGTACAGGGCTACACTGAAGCTTTCTTT.

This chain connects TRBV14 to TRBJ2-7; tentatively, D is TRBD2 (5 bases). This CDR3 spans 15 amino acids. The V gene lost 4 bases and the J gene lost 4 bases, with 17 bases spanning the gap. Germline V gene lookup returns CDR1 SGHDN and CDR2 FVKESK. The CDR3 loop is CASSLDSGERYEQYF. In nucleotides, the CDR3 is TGTGCCAGCAGCCTTGACTCCGGGGAAAGGTACGAGCAGTACTTC. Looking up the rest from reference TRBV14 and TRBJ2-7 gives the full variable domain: EAGVTQFPSHSVIEKGQTVTLRCDPISGHDNLYWYRRVMGKEIKFLLHFVKESKQDESGMPNNRFLAERTGGTYSTLKVQPAELEDSGVYFCASSLDSGERYEQYFGPGTRLTVT.

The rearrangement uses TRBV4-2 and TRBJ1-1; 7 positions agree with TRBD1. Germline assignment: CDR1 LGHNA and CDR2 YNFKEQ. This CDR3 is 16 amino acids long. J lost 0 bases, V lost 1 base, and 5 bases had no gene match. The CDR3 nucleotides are TGTGCCAGCAGCCAAGCTATGGGACAGATGAACACTGAAGCTTTCTTT. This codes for CASSQAMGQMNTEAFF.

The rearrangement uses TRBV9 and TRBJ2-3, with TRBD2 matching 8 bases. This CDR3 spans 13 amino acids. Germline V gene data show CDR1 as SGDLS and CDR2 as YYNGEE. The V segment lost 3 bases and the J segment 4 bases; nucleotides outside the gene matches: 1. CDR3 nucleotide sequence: TGTGCCAGCAGCGGGACTAGCTCAGATACGCAGTATTTT. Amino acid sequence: CASSGTSSDTQYF.

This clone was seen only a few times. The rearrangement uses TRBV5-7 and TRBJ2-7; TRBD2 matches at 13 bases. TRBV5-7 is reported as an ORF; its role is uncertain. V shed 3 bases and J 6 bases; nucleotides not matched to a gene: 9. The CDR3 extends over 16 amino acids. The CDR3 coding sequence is TGTGCCAGCAGCTCAACCGGGACTAGCGGGATCGGCGAGCAGTACTTC. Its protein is CASSSTGTSGIGEQYF.

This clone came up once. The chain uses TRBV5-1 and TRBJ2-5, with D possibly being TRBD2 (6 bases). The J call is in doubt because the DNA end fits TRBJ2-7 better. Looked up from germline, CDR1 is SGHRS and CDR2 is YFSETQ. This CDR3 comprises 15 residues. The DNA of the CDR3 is TGCGCCAGCAGCCTCGAAAGGGGACTCTCCTACGAGCAGTACTTC. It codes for CASSLERGLSYEQYF.